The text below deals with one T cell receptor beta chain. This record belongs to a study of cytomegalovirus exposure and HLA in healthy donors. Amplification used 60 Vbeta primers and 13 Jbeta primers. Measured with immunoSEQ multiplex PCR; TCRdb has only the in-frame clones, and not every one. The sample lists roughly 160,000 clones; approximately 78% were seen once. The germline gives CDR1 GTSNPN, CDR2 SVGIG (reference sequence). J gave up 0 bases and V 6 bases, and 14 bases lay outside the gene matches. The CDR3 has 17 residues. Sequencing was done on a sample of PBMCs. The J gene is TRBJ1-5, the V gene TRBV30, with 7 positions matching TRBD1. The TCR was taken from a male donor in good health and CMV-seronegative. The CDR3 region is CACRPGQTPYSNQPQHF. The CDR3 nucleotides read TGTGCCTGTCGACCGGGACAGACTCCCTATAGCAATCAGCCCCAGCATTTT.